This TCR delta chain came from a study of gamma-delta chains in newborns, infants, children. CDR1 is TSWWSYY and CDR2 is QGS in the germline V gene. This CDR3 comprises 20 residues. J gave up 0 bases and V 5 bases, and 21 bases lay outside the gene matches. This clone was seen a handful of times. Distinct nucleotide sequences in the sample also encode this CDR3. TCRdb re-called the reads using CATT. The sample holds thousands of delta-chain clones, over 1.5% seen once. The sequenced material came from blood. The rearrangement joins TRDV1 to TRDJ1; 7 bases are shared with TRDD3. The TCR originated in a child who was a newborn, infant or young child, either healthy, febrile or measles-vaccinated (not recorded which). This CDR3 reads CALGTVPTHPWGTYTDKLIF. CDR3 DNA sequence: TGTGCTCTTGGGACGGTCCCTACCCACCCGTGGGGGACGTACACCGATAAACTCATCTTT.